This entry lists 30 T cell receptor beta chains sequenced from one sample in a study of blood T cell repertoires in COVID-19. Sequencing used immunoSEQ multiplex PCR; TCRdb keeps in-frame clones, though not all of them. The sample gives about 350,000 clones, roughly 90% of which show up once; 1% is in the top ten. Sequenced: PBMCs or T cells enriched from blood (not recorded which). The receptors derive from a young woman who had been exposed to COVID-19.

Only a few counts were recorded for this clone. The chain has TRBV23-1 and TRBJ2-7; 7 positions match TRBD2. TRBV23-1 is marked as an open reading frame, function uncertain. This CDR3 is built from 14 residues. V gave up 7 bases and J gave up 1 base; unmatched junction bases: 7. Here the CDR3 reads CASTHPGGSYEQYF. CDR3 sequence (DNA): TGCGCCAGCACCCATCCGGGAGGTTCCTACGAGCAGTACTTC.

The chain links TRBV2 to TRBJ2-3; 9 bases align to TRBD1. Germline trimming cut 0 bases from V and 6 bases from J; bases unmatched to any gene: 7. The germline CDR1 and CDR2 sequences are SNHLY and FYNNEI. The CDR3 contains 16 residues. CDR3 loop: CASSEAGTGRSDTQYF. CDR3 nucleotides: TGTGCCAGCAGTGAAGCCGGGACAGGGAGGTCGGATACGCAGTATTTT.

The rearrangement links TRBV7-9 to TRBJ2-5, with 10 bases fitting TRBD1. This CDR3 is 17 amino acids long. With V trimmed by 5 bases and J by 5 bases, 14 bases remained unmatched. Germline CDR1 reads SEHNR; CDR2 reads FQNEAQ (reference sequence). The CDR3 DNA sequence: TGTGCCAGCAGCCCCGGGTGGGGACAGGGGCACGAGGAGACCCAGTACTTC. Amino acids: CASSPGWGQGHEETQYF.

The chain has TRBV7-6 and TRBJ1-4, with D perhaps matching TRBD1 (5 bases). Looked up from germline, CDR1 is SGHVS and CDR2 is FNYEAQ. V was trimmed by 4 bases and J by 7 bases, leaving 16 bases between them. The CDR3 length is 15 residues. The CDR3 protein is CASSSKTASFEKLFF. The CDR3 DNA reads as TGTGCCAGCAGCTCCAAGACAGCGTCTTTTGAAAAACTGTTTTTT.

The count of this clone is one. The J gene is TRBJ1-2, the V gene TRBV19, with D possibly TRBD1 on 6 matching bases. The CDR3 contains 14 residues. Between the trimmed V and J ends, which lost 4 bases and 4 bases, there was a span of 13 bases. Germline V gives CDR1 LNHDA, CDR2 SQIVND (reference sequence). CDR3 sequence reads: CASSKDSLPYGYTF. The CDR3 region has the DNA TGTGCCAGTAGTAAGGACAGCCTCCCCTATGGCTACACCTTC.

The chain combines TRBV21-1 with TRBJ2-7; the table's D call of TRBD2 was not tested on the DNA. TRBV21-1 is annotated as a pseudogene. This CDR3 region has 20 residues. CDR3 region: CASSKRDTPGLAGIDWEQYF. DNA of the CDR3: TGTGCCAGCAGCAAAAGGGACACGCCGGGACTAGCGGGGATTGATTGGGAGCAGTACTTC.

This chain uses TRBV28 with TRBJ2-7; possible D gene TRBD1, 6 bases. This CDR3 comprises 14 residues. V was clipped by 4 bases and J by 5 bases, with 15 bases between them. The germline gives CDR1 MDHEN, CDR2 SYDVKM. The CDR3 bases are TGTGCCAGCAGTTCCCAGGACAGACGCCACGAGCAGTACTTC. Its protein is CASSSQDRRHEQYF.

V usage is TRBV5-4 and J usage is TRBJ2-6; a possible D gene is TRBD2 (5 bases). This CDR3 comprises 15 residues. The ends were cut back, 4 bases at V and 0 bases at J, with 8 bases in the middle. CDR1 and CDR2 from the germline V gene are SGHNT and YYREEE (reference sequence). CDR3 nucleotide sequence: TGTGCCAGCAGCAGAGAGGGCTCTGGGGCCAACGTCCTGACTTTC. It specifies CASSREGSGANVLTF.

The gene calls are TRBV19 and TRBJ2-7; 12 positions agree with TRBD2. V gave up 4 bases and J gave up 3 bases; unmatched junction bases: 4. Per germline, CDR1 LNHDA and CDR2 SQIVND (reference sequence). The CDR3 totals 15 residues. This CDR3 is CASSTLTSGSYEQYF. The CDR3 DNA follows: TGTGCCAGTAGTACACTGACTAGCGGGAGCTACGAGCAGTACTTC.

This clone was detected only once. The V call is TRBV18, the J call TRBJ2-2; a possible D gene is TRBD1 (5 bases). The CDR3 is 15 amino acids. The germline V gene encodes CDR1 KGHSH and CDR2 LQKENI. Trimming removed 6 bases from V and 0 bases from J, with 11 bases in between. This chain's CDR3 is CASSLVGPNTGELFF. As DNA, the CDR3 is TGTGCCAGCTCGCTGGTGGGGCCGAACACCGGGGAGCTGTTTTTT.

The CDR3 nucleotides are TGCGCCAGCAGCTTGGGAGGCTACCCCCCAGAGACCCAGTACTTC. Translated, it gives CASSLGGYPPETQYF. The rearrangement uses TRBV5-1 and TRBJ2-5; D is unresolved. V was clipped by 0 bases and J by 4 bases, with 13 bases between them. From germline, CDR1 is SGHRS and CDR2 YFSETQ. This CDR3 region has 15 residues.

The chain couples TRBV29-1 to TRBJ1-3; D call uncertain. The CDR3 has 12 residues. Germline V gene lookup returns CDR1 SQVTM and CDR2 ANQGSEA. The V end was cut by 7 bases, the J end by 4 bases, with 11 bases between. CDR3 nucleotide sequence: TGCAGCGCCGGGTTAAGGGGAAACACCATATATTTT. Translating it yields CSAGLRGNTIYF.

V and J are TRBV28 and TRBJ1-1; D possibly corresponds to TRBD1 (5 bases). Germline values: CDR1 MDHEN, CDR2 SYDVKM. Trimming pared 8 bases from V and 3 bases from J, leaving 16 bases between. The CDR3 is made up of 14 amino acids. CDR3 loop: CASVNPGGDTEAFF. The CDR3 DNA sequence: TGTGCCAGCGTTAACCCCGGGGGAGACACTGAAGCTTTCTTT.

The chain employs TRBV20-1 and TRBJ2-4; 9 bases are shared with TRBD2. The V gene's germline CDR1 is DFQATT and CDR2 SNEGSKA (reference sequence). V lost 3 bases, J lost 2 bases, and 5 bases stayed unmatched. The CDR3 has 15 amino acids. The CDR3 spells CSASRAGGTKNIQYF. The DNA for the CDR3 is TGCAGTGCTAGTAGAGCGGGAGGAACCAAAAACATTCAGTACTTC.

The rearrangement links TRBV7-9 to TRBJ2-5; D is undetermined. CDR3 length equals 11 residues. Germline-derived CDR1 and CDR2 are SEHNR and FQNEAQ (reference sequence). The V gene lost 5 bases and the J gene lost 3 bases, with 4 bases spanning the gap. The CDR3 region has the DNA TGTGCCAGCAGCCCAAAAGAGACCCAGTACTTC. It is translated as CASSPKETQYF.

This clone was seen a single time. The chain is built from TRBV16 and TRBJ2-2, with D possibly TRBD2 on 6 matching bases. Germline V gene sequence: CDR1 KGHSY, CDR2 FQNENV. Trimming removed 0 bases from V and 5 bases from J, with 13 bases in between. The CDR3 has 16 amino acids. The DNA for the CDR3 is TGTGCCAGCAGCCAATCGGGGGGAGCTGGAACCGGGGAGCTGTTTTTT. Translating it yields CASSQSGGAGTGELFF.

The chain recombines TRBV7-9 with TRBJ2-7; TRBD2 agrees at 14 bases. Germline lookup yields CDR1 SEHNR and CDR2 FQNEAQ (reference sequence). The J segment lost 4 bases and the V segment lost 5 bases, leaving 7 bases of the junction unmatched. This CDR3 is 16 amino acids long. Written as DNA, the CDR3 is TGTGCCAGCAGCCCGGGACTAGCGGGAGTTCGGTACGAGCAGTACTTC. Translating gives CASSPGLAGVRYEQYF. Filled out from reference TRBV7-9 and TRBJ2-7, the complete variable domain reads DTGVSQNPRHKITKRGQNVTFRCDPISEHNRLYWYRQTLGQGPEFLTYFQNEAQLEKSRLLSDRFSAERPKGSFSTLEIQRTEQGDSAMYLCASSPGLAGVRYEQYFGPGTRLTVT.

This clone was counted only a few times. One end of the junction fails to match germline, which may point to a read error. V is TRBV5-4 and J is TRBJ1-1, with D tentatively TRBD1 (5 bases). The CDR3 is made up of 15 amino acids. Germline lookup yields CDR1 SGHNT and CDR2 YYREEE (reference sequence). CDR3 region: CASSPGAGMNTEAFF. CDR3 DNA sequence: TGTGCCAGCAGCCCTGGGGCAGGGATGAATACTGAAGCTTTCTTT.

The genes are TRBV5-4 and TRBJ2-5; TRBD2 matches at 8 bases. J lost 5 bases, V lost 2 bases, and 8 bases had no gene match. Germline CDR1 is SGHNT and CDR2 is YYREEE (reference sequence). This CDR3 contains 15 residues. CDR3 protein: CASSFSAGVRETQYF. The CDR3 nucleotides are TGTGCCAGCAGCTTCTCAGCGGGAGTAAGGGAGACCCAGTACTTC. Full variable domain (rest looked up from reference TRBV5-4 and TRBJ2-5): ETGVTQSPTHLIKTRGQQVTLRCSSQSGHNTVSWYQQALGQGPQFIFQYYREEENGRGNFPPRFSGLQFPNYSSELNVNALELDDSALYLCASSFSAGVRETQYFGPGTRLLVL.

The genes are TRBV12-5 and TRBJ2-3; the D is unclear. The CDR3 is 15 residues long. Trimming removed 5 bases at V and 1 base at J, with 13 bases between. Germline assignment: CDR1 LGHNT and CDR2 FRNRAP. In nucleotides, the CDR3 is TGTGCTAGTGGTCTACCCCTCGGAGGCACAGATACGCAGTATTTT. It is translated as CASGLPLGGTDTQYF.

This sequence joins TRBV5-1 and TRBJ2-7; perhaps TRBD1 as D (6 bases). This CDR3 contains 14 residues. Trimming shortened V by 0 bases and J by 3 bases, and 10 bases separated the two germline ends. Germline V gene lookup returns CDR1 SGHRS and CDR2 YFSETQ. CDR3 sequence: CASSLDREYYEQYF. For the CDR3, the DNA is TGCGCCAGCAGCTTGGACAGGGAATACTACGAGCAGTACTTC.

The chain links TRBV5-1 to TRBJ2-5; 8 bases agree with TRBD1. V lost 3 bases and J lost 5; bases outside the gene matches: 9. The CDR3 length is 15 residues. Germline assignment: CDR1 SGHRS and CDR2 YFSETQ. DNA of the CDR3: TGCGCCAGCAGCTCAAATCCGACAGGGGAGGAGACCCAGTACTTC. The encoded protein is CASSSNPTGEETQYF.

V usage is TRBV7-9 and J usage is TRBJ2-1, with 12 bases aligning to TRBD2. The CDR3 has 14 amino acids. V dropped 4 bases and J dropped 8; count of bases not matched to a gene: 3. From germline, CDR1 is SEHNR and CDR2 FQNEAQ (reference sequence). The CDR3 loop reads CASSSSGRGYEQFF. CDR3 nucleotide sequence: TGTGCCAGCAGCTCTAGCGGGAGGGGCTATGAGCAGTTCTTC. Complete variable domain (other parts from reference TRBV7-9 and TRBJ2-1): DTGVSQNPRHKITKRGQNVTFRCDPISEHNRLYWYRQTLGQGPEFLTYFQNEAQLEKSRLLSDRFSAERPKGSFSTLEIQRTEQGDSAMYLCASSSSGRGYEQFFGPGTRLTVL.

This chain connects TRBV19 to TRBJ2-6; D is ambiguous. This CDR3 contains 15 residues. V was trimmed by 5 bases and J by 0 bases, leaving 8 bases between them. Per germline, CDR1 LNHDA and CDR2 SQIVND (reference sequence). The CDR3: CASSDTISGANVLTF. The CDR3, as DNA: TGTGCCAGTAGTGACACAATCTCTGGGGCCAACGTCCTGACTTTC.

The chain employs TRBV4-2 and TRBJ2-6; 8 bases are shared with TRBD2. CDR1 is LGHNA, CDR2 YNFKEQ, per germline. The CDR3 contains 19 residues. V lost 4 bases and J lost 2; bases outside the gene matches: 13. The CDR3 region is CASSLSRERESTGANVLTF. CDR3 nucleotides: TGTGCCAGCAGCCTATCTCGAGAGCGGGAGTCTACTGGGGCCAACGTCCTGACTTTC.

The rearrangement links TRBV7-8 to TRBJ2-1, with 7 bases lining up with TRBD2. This CDR3 has 16 residues. The J segment lost 4 bases and the V segment lost 3 bases, leaving 9 bases of the junction unmatched. Germline CDR1 SGHVS, CDR2 FQNEAQ. CDR3 coding DNA: TGTGCCAGCAGCTTCCCAACCCCTAGCGGATACAATGAGCAGTTCTTC. Its translation is CASSFPTPSGYNEQFF.

The chain combines TRBV7-8 with TRBJ1-3; D is undetermined. V was pared by 6 bases and J by 1 base, with 7 bases between. Germline V gene lookup returns CDR1 SGHVS and CDR2 FQNEAQ. The CDR3 loop spans 13 amino acids. The CDR3 coding sequence is TGTGCCAGCAGACAGCAATCTGGAAACACCATATATTTT. It codes for CASRQQSGNTIYF. The full variable domain, with the rest looked up from reference TRBV7-8 and TRBJ1-3, is GAGVSQSPRYKVAKRGQDVALRCDPISGHVSLFWYQQALGQGPEFLTYFQNEAQLDKSGLPSDRFFAERPEGSVSTLKIQRTQQEDSAVYLCASRQQSGNTIYFGEGSWLTVV.

The chain joins TRBV12-3 or TRBV12-4 to TRBJ1-1; no firm D call. This CDR3 is 12 amino acids long. The V end lost 4 bases, the J end lost 3 bases, and 6 bases lay between the germline ends. For the CDR3, the DNA is TGTGCCAGCAGTTACGGGGACACTGAAGCTTTCTTT. Translated: CASSYGDTEAFF.

This chain links TRBV5-1 with TRBJ2-7; TRBD2 matches 8 bases. Germline-derived CDR1 and CDR2 are SGHRS and YFSETQ. V lost 0 bases to trimming and J lost 1 base; unmatched junction nucleotides: 3. CDR3 length: 15 residues. CDR3 DNA: TGCGCCAGCAGCTTGGCAGCGGGAGTGTCCTACGAGCAGTACTTC. Encoded protein: CASSLAAGVSYEQYF.

This chain connects TRBV10-2 to TRBJ2-2; 13 bases agree with TRBD2. Germline CDR1 reads WSHSY; CDR2 reads SAAADI. The CDR3 totals 16 residues. V trimming: 10 bases; J trimming: 3 bases; junction bases outside the gene matches: 8. The CDR3 is CATGTSGKTDTGELFF. CDR3 coding DNA: TGCGCCACGGGGACTAGCGGGAAAACGGACACCGGGGAGCTGTTTTTT.